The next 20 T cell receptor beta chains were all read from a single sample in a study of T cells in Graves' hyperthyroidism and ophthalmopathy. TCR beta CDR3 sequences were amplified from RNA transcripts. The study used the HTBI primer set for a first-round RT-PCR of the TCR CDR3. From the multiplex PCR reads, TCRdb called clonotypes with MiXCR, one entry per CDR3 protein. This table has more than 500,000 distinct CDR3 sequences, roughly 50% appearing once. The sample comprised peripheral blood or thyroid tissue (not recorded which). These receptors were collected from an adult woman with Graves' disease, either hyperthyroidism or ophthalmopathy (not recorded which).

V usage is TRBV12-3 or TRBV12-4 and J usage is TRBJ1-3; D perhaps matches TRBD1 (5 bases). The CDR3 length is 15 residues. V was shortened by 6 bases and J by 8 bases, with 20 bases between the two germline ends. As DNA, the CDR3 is TGTGCCAGCAGCCAAGGGGCAGGGTTGGGGTACACCATATATTTT. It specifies CASSQGAGLGYTIYF.

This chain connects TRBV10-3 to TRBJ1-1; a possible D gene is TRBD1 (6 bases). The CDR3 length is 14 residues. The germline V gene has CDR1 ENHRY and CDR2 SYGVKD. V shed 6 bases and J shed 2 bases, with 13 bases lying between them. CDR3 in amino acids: CAISGQPRNTEAFF. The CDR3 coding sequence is TGTGCCATCAGCGGACAGCCCAGAAACACTGAAGCTTTCTTT.

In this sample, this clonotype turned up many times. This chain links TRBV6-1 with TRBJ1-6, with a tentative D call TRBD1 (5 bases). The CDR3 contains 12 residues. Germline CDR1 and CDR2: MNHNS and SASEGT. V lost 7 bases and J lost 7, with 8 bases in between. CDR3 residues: CASKGNNSPLHF. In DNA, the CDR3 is TGTGCCAGCAAGGGGAACAATTCACCCCTCCACTTT.

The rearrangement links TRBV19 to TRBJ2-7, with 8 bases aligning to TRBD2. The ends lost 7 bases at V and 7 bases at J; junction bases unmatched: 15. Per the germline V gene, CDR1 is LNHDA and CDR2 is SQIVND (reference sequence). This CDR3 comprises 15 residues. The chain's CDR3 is CASTIAGMDTGEQYF. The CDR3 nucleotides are TGTGCCAGTACGATAGCGGGAATGGACACCGGGGAGCAGTACTTC.

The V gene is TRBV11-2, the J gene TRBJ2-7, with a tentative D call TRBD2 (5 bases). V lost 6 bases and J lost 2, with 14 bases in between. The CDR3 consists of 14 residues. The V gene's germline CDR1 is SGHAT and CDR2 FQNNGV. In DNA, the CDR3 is TGTGCCAGCAGTTCCCAGACGGGGACCTACGAGCAGTACTTC. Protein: CASSSQTGTYEQYF.

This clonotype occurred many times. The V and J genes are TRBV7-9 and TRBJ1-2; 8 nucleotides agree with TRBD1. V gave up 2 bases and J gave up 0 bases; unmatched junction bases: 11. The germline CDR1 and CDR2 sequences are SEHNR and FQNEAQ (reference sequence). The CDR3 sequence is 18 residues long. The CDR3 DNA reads TGTGCCAGCAGCTTACCCAGGGGGCAATCTACGGCTAACTATGGCTACACCTTC. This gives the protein CASSLPRGQSTANYGYTF.

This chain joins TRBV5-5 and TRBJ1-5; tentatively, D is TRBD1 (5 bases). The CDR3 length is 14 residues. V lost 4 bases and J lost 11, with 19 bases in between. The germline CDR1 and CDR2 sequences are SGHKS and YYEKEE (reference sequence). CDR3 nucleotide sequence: TGTGCCAGCAGCATGGTCACAGGAGGGGAGACCCAGCATTTT. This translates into CASSMVTGGETQHF.

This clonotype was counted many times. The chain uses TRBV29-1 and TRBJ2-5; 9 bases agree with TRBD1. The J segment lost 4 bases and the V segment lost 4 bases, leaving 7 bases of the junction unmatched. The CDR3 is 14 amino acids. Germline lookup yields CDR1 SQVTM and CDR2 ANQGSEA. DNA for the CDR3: TGCAGCGTTGCGGGGACAGGGTCCGGAGAGACCCAGTACTTC. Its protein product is CSVAGTGSGETQYF.

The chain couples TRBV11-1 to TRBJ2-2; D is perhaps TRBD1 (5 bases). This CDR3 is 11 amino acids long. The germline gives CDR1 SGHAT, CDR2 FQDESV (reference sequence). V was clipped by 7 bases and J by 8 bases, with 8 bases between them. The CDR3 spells CASIRTGELFF. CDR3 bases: TGTGCCAGCATCAGGACAGGGGAGCTGTTTTTT.

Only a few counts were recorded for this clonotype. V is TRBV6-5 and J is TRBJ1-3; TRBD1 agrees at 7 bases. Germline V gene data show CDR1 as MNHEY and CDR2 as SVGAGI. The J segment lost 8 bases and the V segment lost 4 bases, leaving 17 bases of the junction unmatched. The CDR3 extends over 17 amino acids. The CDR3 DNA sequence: TGTGCCAGCAGTTTTCTCCGGGACAGAGTAGGTCGGGACACCATATATTTT. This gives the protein CASSFLRDRVGRDTIYF.

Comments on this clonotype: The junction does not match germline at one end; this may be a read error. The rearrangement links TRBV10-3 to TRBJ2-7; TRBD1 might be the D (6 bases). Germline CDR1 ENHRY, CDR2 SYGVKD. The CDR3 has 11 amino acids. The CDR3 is CAISEGDTASF. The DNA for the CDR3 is TGTGCCATCAGTGAGGGGGACACGGCGTCATTC.

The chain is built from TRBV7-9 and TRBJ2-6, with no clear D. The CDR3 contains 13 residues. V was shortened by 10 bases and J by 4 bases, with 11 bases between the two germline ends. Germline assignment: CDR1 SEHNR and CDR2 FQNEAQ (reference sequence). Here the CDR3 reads CATKQWGANVLTF. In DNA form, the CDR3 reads TGTGCCACCAAACAGTGGGGGGCCAACGTCCTGACTTTC. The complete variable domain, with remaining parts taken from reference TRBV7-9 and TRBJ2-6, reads DTGVSQNPRHKITKRGQNVTFRCDPISEHNRLYWYRQTLGQGPEFLTYFQNEAQLEKSRLLSDRFSAERPKGSFSTLEIQRTEQGDSAMYLCATKQWGANVLTFGAGSRLTVL.

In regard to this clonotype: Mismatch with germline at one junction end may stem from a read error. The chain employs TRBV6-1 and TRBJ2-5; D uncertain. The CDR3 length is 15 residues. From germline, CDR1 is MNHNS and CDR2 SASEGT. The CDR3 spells CASSVLILPQGTQYF. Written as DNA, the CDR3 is TGTGCCAGCAGTGTCCTCATTTTGCCACAAGGGACCCAGTACTTC.

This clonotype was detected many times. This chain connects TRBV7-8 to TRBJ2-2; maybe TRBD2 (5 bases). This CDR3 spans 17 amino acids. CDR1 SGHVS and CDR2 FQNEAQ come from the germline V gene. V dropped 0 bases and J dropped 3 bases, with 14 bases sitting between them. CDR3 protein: CASSLAVGLTDTGELFF. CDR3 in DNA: TGTGCCAGCAGCTTAGCTGTAGGACTGACGGACACCGGGGAGCTGTTTTTT. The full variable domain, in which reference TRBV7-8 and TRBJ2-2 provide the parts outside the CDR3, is GAGVSQSPRYKVAKRGQDVALRCDPISGHVSLFWYQQALGQGPEFLTYFQNEAQLDKSGLPSDRFFAERPEGSVSTLKIQRTQQEDSAVYLCASSLAVGLTDTGELFFGEGSRLTVL.

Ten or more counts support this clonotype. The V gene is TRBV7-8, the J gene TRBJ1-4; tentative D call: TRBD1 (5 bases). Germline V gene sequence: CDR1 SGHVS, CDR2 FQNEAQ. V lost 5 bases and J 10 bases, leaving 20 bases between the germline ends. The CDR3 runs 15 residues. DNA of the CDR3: TGTGCCAGCAGCCCCAAGGGACCGCCTTTCGGAAAACTGTTTTTT. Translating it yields CASSPKGPPFGKLFF.

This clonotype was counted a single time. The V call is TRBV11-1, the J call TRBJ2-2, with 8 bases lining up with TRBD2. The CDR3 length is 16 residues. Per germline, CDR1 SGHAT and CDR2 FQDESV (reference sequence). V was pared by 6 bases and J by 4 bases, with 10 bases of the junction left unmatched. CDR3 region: CASRTLSGVITGELFF. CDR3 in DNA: TGTGCCAGCAGGACCCTTAGCGGGGTGATCACCGGGGAGCTGTTTTTT.

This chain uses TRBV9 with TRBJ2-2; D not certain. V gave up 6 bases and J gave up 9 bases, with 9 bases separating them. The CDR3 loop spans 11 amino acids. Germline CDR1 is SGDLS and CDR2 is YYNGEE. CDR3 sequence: CASTTGRELFF. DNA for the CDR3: TGTGCCAGCACTACGGGCAGGGAGCTGTTTTTT.

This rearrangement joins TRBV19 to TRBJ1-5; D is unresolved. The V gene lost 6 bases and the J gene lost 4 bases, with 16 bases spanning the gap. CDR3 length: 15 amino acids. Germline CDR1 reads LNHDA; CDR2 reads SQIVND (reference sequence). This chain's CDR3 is CASSNGRKENQPQHF. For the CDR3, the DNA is TGTGCCAGTAGCAATGGACGGAAGGAAAATCAGCCCCAGCATTTT.

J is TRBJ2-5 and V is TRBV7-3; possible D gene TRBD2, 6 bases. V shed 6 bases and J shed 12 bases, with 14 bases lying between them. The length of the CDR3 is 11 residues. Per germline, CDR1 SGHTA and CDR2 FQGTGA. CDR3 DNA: TGTGCCAGCAGTTCAGGCGGGGATAAGTACTTC. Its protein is CASSSGGDKYF.

DNA for the CDR3: TGTGCCATCAGTGAGGGGGGTGCCACAGATACGCAGTATTTT. Translating gives CAISEGGATDTQYF. The chain uses TRBV10-3 and TRBJ2-3, with D perhaps given as TRBD1 or TRBD2 (5 bases each). V was shortened by 2 bases and J by 2 bases, with 8 bases between the two germline ends. This CDR3 spans 14 amino acids. Germline V CDR1 and CDR2: ENHRY, SYGVKD.